A single sample gave rise to the 9 T cell receptor beta chains below, sequenced in a study of T cells in Graves' hyperthyroidism and ophthalmopathy. RNA transcripts gave rise to amplified TCR beta CDR3 regions. RT-PCR in the first round (using the HTBI primer set) targeted the TCR CDR3. TCRdb re-derived calls from the multiplex PCR reads in MiXCR, one entry per CDR3 protein. Altogether about 560,000 distinct CDR3 sequences are present, 40% to 55% being singletons, with the ten largest covering just under 8.5%. The sample taken for sequencing was peripheral blood or thyroid tissue (not recorded which). These receptors came from a woman between 18 and 30 years old with Graves' hyperthyroidism.

This clonotype has ten or more counts. The chain's CDR3 is CASCSSETQYF. CDR3 in DNA: TGTGCCAGTTGTAGTTCAGAGACCCAGTACTTC. This sequence joins TRBV2 and TRBJ2-5, with D unclear. The germline CDR1 and CDR2 sequences are SNHLY and FYNNEI. The CDR3 runs 11 residues. V shed 9 bases and J shed 4 bases, with 9 bases lying between them.

The sample holds many counts of this clonotype. The chain joins TRBV2 to TRBJ2-5; perhaps TRBD2 as D (5 bases). V lost 2 bases to trimming and J lost 4 bases, with 11 bases between them. The CDR3 is 14 amino acids. Germline loops: CDR1 SNHLY, CDR2 FYNNEI. CDR3 amino acids: CASSEQSGGETQYF. The CDR3 DNA sequence: TGTGCCAGCAGTGAACAATCTGGAGGAGAGACCCAGTACTTC.

A note on this clonotype: The junction differs from germline at one of its ends, possibly a read error. J is TRBJ1-5 and V is TRBV9; D is possibly TRBD1 (5 bases). This CDR3 comprises 15 residues. Germline CDR1 is SGDLS and CDR2 is YYNGEE. CDR3 residues: CAGSVEGQNNQPQHF. The CDR3 DNA reads TGTGCCGGCAGCGTAGAGGGGCAGAACAATCAGCCCCAGCATTTT.

The chain carries TRBV10-3 and TRBJ2-7; a possible D gene is TRBD1 (6 bases). The germline CDR1 and CDR2 sequences are ENHRY and SYGVKD. This CDR3 has 16 residues. Trimming took 10 bases from V and 0 from J, leaving 22 bases between them. The CDR3, as DNA: TGTGCCAGCAGCAGACACAGGGACACCTACTCCTACGAGCAGTACTTC. It specifies CASSRHRDTYSYEQYF.

The chain uses TRBV6-2 or TRBV6-3 and TRBJ2-7; possibly TRBD1 for D (5 bases). CDR1 MNHEY and CDR2 SVGEGT come from the germline V gene. The CDR3 runs to 14 residues. Between the trimmed V and J ends, which lost 10 bases and 3 bases, there was a span of 19 bases. The CDR3 here is CATSPSWGFYEQYF. CDR3 DNA sequence: TGTGCCACCTCCCCTTCATGGGGCTTCTACGAGCAGTACTTC.

The chain has TRBV6-1 and TRBJ1-1, with 7 bases that match TRBD1. Germline V gene sequence: CDR1 MNHNS, CDR2 SASEGT. V shed 5 bases and J 3 bases; nucleotides not matched to a gene: 6. There are 14 residues in the CDR3. The DNA of the CDR3 is TGTGCCAGCAGTCGACAGGGAGGGGACACTGAAGCTTTCTTT. Its protein product is CASSRQGGDTEAFF.

A few counts support this clonotype. The rearrangement uses TRBV7-8 and TRBJ1-3; TRBD1 is a possible D gene (5 bases). V was pared by 7 bases and J by 3 bases, with 16 bases between. The CDR3 runs to 15 residues. The germline V gene encodes CDR1 SGHVS and CDR2 FQNEAQ. The CDR3 loop is CASNPQAQGGNTIYF. The CDR3 DNA follows: TGTGCCAGCAACCCCCAGGCGCAGGGTGGAAACACCATATATTTT. Full variable domain (outside the CDR3, taken from reference TRBV7-8 and TRBJ1-3): GAGVSQSPRYKVAKRGQDVALRCDPISGHVSLFWYQQALGQGPEFLTYFQNEAQLDKSGLPSDRFFAERPEGSVSTLKIQRTQQEDSAVYLCASNPQAQGGNTIYFGEGSWLTVV.

This clonotype occurred many times. This chain links TRBV25-1 with TRBJ1-2; the D is unclear. The germline V and J ends were trimmed by 3 bases and 2 bases, with 13 bases remaining between them. Germline CDR1 reads MGHDK; CDR2 reads SYGVNS. The CDR3 sequence is 15 residues long. The CDR3 DNA reads TGTGCCAGCAGTGAGGCTGAAGGGAGGAACTATGGCTACACCTTC. Amino acids: CASSEAEGRNYGYTF.

The V gene is TRBV4-1, the J gene TRBJ2-7; possible D gene TRBD1, 6 bases. The CDR3 length is 15 residues. CDR1 and CDR2 (germline): MGHRA, YSYEKL. Trimming took 0 bases from V and 1 from J, leaving 10 bases between them. The CDR3 protein is CASSQDRQDSYEQYF. The CDR3, as DNA: TGCGCCAGCAGCCAAGATCGACAGGATTCCTACGAGCAGTACTTC.